The text below deals with one TCR beta chain. What antigen it recognizes has not been identified. The junction and the germline gene differ at one end; a read error may be behind it. The CDR3 numbers 12 residues from cysteine through phenylalanine. Just the 36-base CDR3 DNA is kept, in frame starting at base 1. These data are taken from a study of T cell responses to AZD1222 COVID-19 vaccine (TCRdb year 2021). Study-level background: AZD1222 recipients given second doses at about 4 weeks or at about 12 weeks were pooled, since spike-specific TCR depth and breadth were not found to differ between the two schedules. A total of roughly 240 trial participants underwent TCR sequencing, of whom some 210 received two doses of AZD1222 and some 25 received two doses of the MenACWY control vaccine. Enrollment into the trials was organized by age into subgroups of 18-55, 56-69 and 70-plus years, and those subgroups contained roughly 150, 30 and 60 TCR-sequenced participants, respectively. Overall study results and their limits: Because no day 14 peak-response samples were available, repertoires were characterized only after the peak T cell response. Spike-specific TCR breadth and depth rose significantly after two AZD1222 doses compared with day 0 and with MenACWY recipients. Only 5 to 7 AZD1222 recipients were SARS-CoV-2 seropositive at baseline, limiting conclusions about previously exposed vaccinees. The whole spike protein was spanned by vaccine-associated CD4 TCRs, and dominant responses were seen in regions 160-218 and 743-854. The 56-69-year group was small, and its depth increase did not reach significance, likely because of low power. Reportedly, almost half of the unique spike-specific TCRs recognized epitopes lying outside the regions that are mutated in the B.1.351 and B.1.1.7 variants. Participants were mostly white British and included more females than males, and it was suggested by the authors that clonal diversity may have been underestimated.

The CDR3 regions of human TCRbeta chains were subjected to immunosequencing. For the original study's pipeline: TCRs in the repertoires were compared against a reference library of SARS-CoV-2-specific TCRs that had been generated with the MIRA antigen-specificity platform. Breadth meant the fraction of unique TCRs that were SARS-CoV-2-associated, whereas depth meant the fraction of total T cells that were SARS-CoV-2-associated. Using the MIRA data, every spike-specific TCR was mapped to the spike region that the TCR reacted to and assigned to either a CD4 or a CD8 class. Log10-transformed breadth and depth values were compared by one-way ANOVA with Sidak's multiple comparisons tests. In TCRdb, the immuneACCESS table is reduced to in-frame sequences with V and J assigned. These tables do not hold every clone; where another copy was compared, an unresolved V gene accounts for under half, and the others remain unexplained. The V and J calls and clone size come from that table; D and trimming were worked out from the DNA. For this sample the table gives 150,000 or so clones, of which over 85% were detected only once. Jointly, the top ten make up 15% to 20% of the sample.

Taken with the paper, the label for time point translates to: baseline before first vaccination. Samples from vaccinated people were obtained from the UK trials COV001 and COV002, which included a single-blind randomized controlled phase 2/3 trial of AZD1222 (ChAdOx1 nCoV-19) in healthy adults. For TCRbeta chain sequencing, PBMC samples were collected from trial participants at day 0 and at day 28 after the second dose. Sequenced here: peripheral blood, sampled on day 0 of AZD1222 vaccination. The rearranged chain carries TRBV12-3 or TRBV12-4 and TRBJ1-2; 8 junctional bases match TRBD1. The sequence derives from an adult in good health. The encoded CDR3 is CASRSYSGTGFF. DNA sequence: TGTGCCAGCAGGTCGTACTCCGGGACAGGCTTCTTC.